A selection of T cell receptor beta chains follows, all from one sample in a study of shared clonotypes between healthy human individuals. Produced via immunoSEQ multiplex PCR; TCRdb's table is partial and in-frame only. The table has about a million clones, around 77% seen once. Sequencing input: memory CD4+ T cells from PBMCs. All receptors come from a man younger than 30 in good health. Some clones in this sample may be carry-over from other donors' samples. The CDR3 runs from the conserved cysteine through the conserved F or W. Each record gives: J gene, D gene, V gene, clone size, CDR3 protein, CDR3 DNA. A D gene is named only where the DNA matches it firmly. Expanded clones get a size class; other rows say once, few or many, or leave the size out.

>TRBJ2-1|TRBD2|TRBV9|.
CASSPPPRTSGREEQFF
TGTGCCAGCAGCCCCCCTCCCCGGACTAGCGGGAGGGAGGAGCAGTTCTTC
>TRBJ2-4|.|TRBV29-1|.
CSGGGLTGDIQYF
TGCAGCGGAGGGGGACTCACGGGAGACATTCAGTACTTC
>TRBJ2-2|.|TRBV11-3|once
CASSQGSNTGELFF
TGTGCCAGCAGCCAGGGGTCCAACACCGGGGAGCTGTTTTTT
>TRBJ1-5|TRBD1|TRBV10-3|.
CAISEKDRDSNQPQHF
TGTGCCATCAGTGAGAAGGACAGGGATAGCAATCAGCCCCAGCATTTT
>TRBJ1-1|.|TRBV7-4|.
CASSFVSGTEAFF
TGTGCCAGCAGCTTTGTCAGTGGCACTGAAGCTTTCTTT
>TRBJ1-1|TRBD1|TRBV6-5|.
CASLPGDRGYTEAFF
TGTGCCAGCCTTCCGGGGGACAGGGGCTACACTGAAGCTTTCTTT
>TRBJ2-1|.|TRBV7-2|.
CASSLVLLTGSGEQFF
TGTGCCAGCAGCTTAGTATTGTTGACAGGTTCTGGAGAGCAGTTCTTC
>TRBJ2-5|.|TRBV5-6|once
CASSWQQGQETQYF
TGTGCCAGCAGCTGGCAACAGGGCCAAGAGACCCAGTACTTC
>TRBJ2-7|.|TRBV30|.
CAWSRLGGFALNGTYEQYF
TGTGCCTGGAGCCGTCTAGGGGGGTTTGCGCTTAACGGAACCTACGAGCAGTACTTC
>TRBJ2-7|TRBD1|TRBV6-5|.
CASSPRDRAYEQYF
TGTGCCAGCAGTCCACGGGACAGGGCCTACGAGCAGTACTTC
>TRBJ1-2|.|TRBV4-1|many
CASSQASANYGYTF
TGCGCCAGCAGCCAAGCGTCAGCTAACTATGGCTACACCTTC
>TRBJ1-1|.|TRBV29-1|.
CSAMGGARSTEAFF
TGCAGCGCAATGGGGGGGGCGCGGAGCACTGAAGCTTTCTTT
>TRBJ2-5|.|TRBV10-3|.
CAISESNPETQYF
TGTGCCATCAGTGAGTCGAATCCGGAGACCCAGTACTTC
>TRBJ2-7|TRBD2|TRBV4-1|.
CASSQPGGAYEQYF
TGCGCCAGCAGCCAACCGGGAGGGGCCTACGAGCAGTACTTC
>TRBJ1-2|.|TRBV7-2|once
CASSTSGTGGNYGYTF
TGTGCCAGCAGCACCTCCGGGACGGGGGGTAACTATGGCTACACCTTC
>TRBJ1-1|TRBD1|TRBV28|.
CASSSEGANTEAFF
TGTGCCAGCAGCTCGGAGGGGGCGAACACTGAAGCTTTCTTT
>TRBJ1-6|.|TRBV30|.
CAWSAGGNNSPLHF
TGTGCCTGGAGCGCCGGGGGCAATAATTCACCCCTCCACTTT
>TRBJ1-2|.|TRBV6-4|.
CASHPVDHTINYGYTF
TGTGCCAGCCACCCCGTAGATCATACCATCAACTATGGCTACACCTTC
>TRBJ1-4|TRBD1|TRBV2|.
CASSGLADRGEKLFF
TGTGCCAGCAGCGGACTAGCGGACAGGGGAGAAAAACTGTTTTTT
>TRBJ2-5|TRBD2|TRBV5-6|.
CASSQYSGRLEAQYF
TGTGCCAGCAGCCAATACAGCGGGAGGCTAGAGGCCCAGTACTTC
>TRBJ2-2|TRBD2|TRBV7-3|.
CASSLTASGITGELFF
TGTGCCAGCAGCTTAACGGCTAGCGGGATTACCGGGGAGCTGTTTTTT
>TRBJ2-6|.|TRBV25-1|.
CASSGGAGANVLTF
TGTGCCAGCAGTGGCGGGGCTGGGGCCAACGTCCTGACTTTC
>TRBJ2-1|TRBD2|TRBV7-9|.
CASSLALGGDNEQFF
TGTGCCAGCAGCTTAGCGCTGGGAGGGGACAATGAGCAGTTCTTC
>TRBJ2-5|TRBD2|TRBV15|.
CATSREPGLAEETQYF
TGTGCCACCAGCAGGGAACCGGGACTAGCGGAAGAGACCCAGTACTTC
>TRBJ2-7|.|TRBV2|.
CASSGPAQSSYEQYF
TGTGCCAGCAGTGGGCCCGCACAGAGCTCCTACGAGCAGTACTTC
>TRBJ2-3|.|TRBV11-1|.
CASSSGFFPTDTQYF
TGTGCCAGCAGCTCCGGGTTTTTTCCCACAGATACGCAGTATTTT
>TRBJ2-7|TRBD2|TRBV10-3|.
CAISEGLAAIQQYF
TGTGCCATCAGTGAGGGACTAGCTGCCATCCAGCAGTACTTC
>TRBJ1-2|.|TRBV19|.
CASHRINYGYTF
TGTGCCTCGCACAGGATCAACTATGGCTACACCTTC
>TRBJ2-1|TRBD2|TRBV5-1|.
CASSLGLAGGFNEQFF
TGCGCCAGCAGCTTGGGACTAGCGGGAGGTTTCAATGAGCAGTTCTTC
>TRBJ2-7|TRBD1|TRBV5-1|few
CASRLDRTTYEQYF
TGCGCCAGCAGATTGGACAGGACAACCTACGAGCAGTACTTC
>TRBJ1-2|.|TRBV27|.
CASSLKGGVGNYGYTF
TGTGCCAGCAGTTTAAAAGGGGGGGTAGGGAACTATGGCTACACCTTC
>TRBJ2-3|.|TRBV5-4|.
CASSLGPPGGTSTDMQYF
TGTGCCAGCAGCTTGGGCCCTCCTGGCGGAACTAGCACAGATATGCAGTATTTT
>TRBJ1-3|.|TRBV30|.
CAWSTGFLGNTIYF
TGTGCCTGGAGTACAGGGTTCTTAGGAAACACCATATATTTT
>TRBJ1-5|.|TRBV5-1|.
CASSLLGPDSNQPQHF
TGCGCCAGCAGTCTCTTGGGACCTGATAGCAATCAGCCCCAGCATTTT
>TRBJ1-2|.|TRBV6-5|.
CASSYSHGYGYTF
TGCGCCAGCAGTTACAGCCACGGCTATGGCTACACCTTC
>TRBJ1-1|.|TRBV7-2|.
CASSLGGGVGYTEAFF
TGTGCCAGCAGCTTAGGGGGCGGGGTGGGTTACACTGAAGCTTTCTTT
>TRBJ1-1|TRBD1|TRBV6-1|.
CASSEYRGVTEAFF
TGTGCCAGCAGTGAGTACAGGGGAGTCACTGAAGCTTTCTTT
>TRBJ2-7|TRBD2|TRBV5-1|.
CASSLVQGGNYEQYF
TGCGCCAGCAGCTTGGTCCAGGGAGGGAACTACGAGCAGTACTTC
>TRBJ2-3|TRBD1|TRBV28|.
CASSSPGQGADTQYF
TGTGCCAGCAGTTCACCGGGACAGGGGGCAGATACGCAGTATTTT
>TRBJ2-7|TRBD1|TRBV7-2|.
CASSQGQGRHEQYF
TGTGCCAGCAGCCAAGGACAGGGGCGGCACGAGCAGTACTTC
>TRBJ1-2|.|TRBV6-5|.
CASSYSGLLGYTF
TGTGCCAGCAGTTACTCCGGGCTCTTGGGCTACACCTTC
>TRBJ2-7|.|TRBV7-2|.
CASSLSIRVHEQYF
TGTGCCAGCAGCTTAAGTATCAGAGTCCACGAGCAGTACTTC
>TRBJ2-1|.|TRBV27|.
CASSSWTNYNEQFF
TGTGCCAGCAGTTCCTGGACAAATTACAATGAGCAGTTCTTC
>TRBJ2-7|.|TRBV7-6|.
CASTRPCAISHYEQYF
.
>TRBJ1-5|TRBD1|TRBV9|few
CASSAGTVFSQPQHF
TGTGCCAGCAGCGCGGGGACAGTCTTCTCTCAGCCCCAGCATTTT
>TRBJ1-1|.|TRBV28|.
CASRYRDTEAFF
TGTGCCAGCAGGTACAGGGACACTGAAGCTTTCTTT
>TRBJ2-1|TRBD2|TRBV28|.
CASSSQTSGRADEQFF
TGTGCCAGCAGTTCGCAGACTAGCGGGAGGGCCGATGAGCAGTTCTTC
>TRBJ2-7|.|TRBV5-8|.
CASSLGLGRRFSYEQYF
TGTGCCAGCAGCTTGGGATTAGGTAGGCGCTTCTCCTACGAGCAGTACTTC
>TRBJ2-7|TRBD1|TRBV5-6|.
CASSFGDSAYEQYF
TGTGCCAGCAGCTTCGGGGACAGCGCCTACGAGCAGTACTTC
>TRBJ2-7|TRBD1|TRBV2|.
CASSKASGTGHEQYF
TGTGCCAGCTCCAAAGCTTCCGGGACAGGGCACGAGCAGTACTTC
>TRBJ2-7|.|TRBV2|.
CASSLGAIPSSYEQYF
TGTGCCAGCAGCTTGGGGGCTATCCCGAGCTCCTACGAGCAGTACTTC
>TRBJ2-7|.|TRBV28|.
CASRLRDGQYF
TGTGCCAGCAGGCTCCGGGACGGGCAGTACTTC
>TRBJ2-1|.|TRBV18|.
CASSPLAAFNEQFF
TGTGCCAGCTCACCACTAGCGGCATTCAATGAGCAGTTCTTC
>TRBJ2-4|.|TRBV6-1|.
CASSETFAKNIQYF
TGTGCCAGCAGTGAGACATTCGCCAAAAACATTCAGTACTTC
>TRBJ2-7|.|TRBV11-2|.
CASSLERQVYEQYF
TGTGCCAGCAGCTTAGAAAGACAGGTTTACGAGCAGTACTTC
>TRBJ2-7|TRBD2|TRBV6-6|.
CASRLAGGPSYEQYF
TGTGCCAGCAGATTAGCGGGAGGGCCCTCCTACGAGCAGTACTTC
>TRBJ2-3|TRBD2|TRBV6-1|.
CASSAGASGVTDTQYF
TGTGCCAGCAGTGCCGGAGCTAGCGGAGTCACAGATACGCAGTATTTT
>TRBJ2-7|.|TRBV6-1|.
CASSEAGRYEQYF
TGTGCCAGCAGTGAAGCGGGACGCTACGAGCAGTACTTC
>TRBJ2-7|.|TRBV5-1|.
CASSETSYEQYF
TGCGCCAGCAGCGAGACTAGCTACGAGCAGTACTTC
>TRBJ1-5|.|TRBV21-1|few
CASQAVGGLGDQPQHF
TGTGCCAGCCAAGCAGTTGGAGGTTTGGGCGATCAGCCCCAGCATTTT